The 24 T cell receptor beta chains reported below all come from one sample, sequenced in a study of post-analysis software for immune sequencing data. Antigen specificity for these receptors is unknown. General study findings and limits: With TRBV5-6, TRBV5-1 and TRBV20-1 included, about five TRBV segments were more frequent in patients than in controls.

The TCR beta cDNA libraries contained unique molecular identifiers. MiXCR was run by TCRdb on the PCR reads, yielding one entry per CDR3 protein. This sample yields about 540,000 distinct CDR3 sequences, of which around a third are seen a single time; around 6% belongs to the top ten. The sequenced sample was blood. Receptors originate from a girl aged 2-17 years with multiple sclerosis.

The V gene is TRBV7-2, the J gene TRBJ2-1; tentatively, D is TRBD2 (5 bases). Germline V gene lookup returns CDR1 SGHTA and CDR2 FQGNSA. The CDR3 totals 17 residues. V gave up 2 bases and J gave up 4 bases, with 18 bases separating them. The CDR3 region has the DNA TGTGCCAGCAGCTTAACATCAGGAAGGCCGGGGTACAATGAGCAGTTCTTC. It specifies CASSLTSGRPGYNEQFF.

This clonotype was detected a few times. The chain couples TRBV20-1 to TRBJ2-5, with D tentatively TRBD2 (6 bases). The V gene lost 6 bases and the J gene lost 2 bases, with 22 bases spanning the gap. The V gene's germline CDR1 is DFQATT and CDR2 SNEGSKA (reference sequence). The CDR3 has 16 amino acids. CDR3 residues: CSAGSPLGGGQETQYF. The CDR3 DNA is TGCAGTGCCGGGAGCCCCCTCGGAGGCGGGCAAGAGACCCAGTACTTC.

V and J are TRBV3-1 and TRBJ1-2; D not certain. CDR3 size: 16 residues. The germline CDR1 and CDR2 sequences are LGHDT and YNNKEL (reference sequence). With 0 bases removed from V and 7 bases from J, the gap between germline ends came to 18 bases. DNA for the CDR3: TGTGCCAGCAGCCAAGATTCAGGACTTACTCTAGGTGGCTACACCTTC. Translating gives CASSQDSGLTLGGYTF.

The gene calls are TRBV2 and TRBJ2-7; possibly TRBD1 for D (5 bases). This CDR3 region has 15 residues. The germline V gene encodes CDR1 SNHLY and CDR2 FYNNEI. V lost 7 bases and J 7 bases, leaving 23 bases between the germline ends. This chain's CDR3 is CASTDPDSPLREQYF. In DNA, the CDR3 is TGTGCCAGCACCGATCCCGACAGCCCACTGAGGGAGCAGTACTTC.

This clonotype was observed a handful of times. The genes are TRBV28 and TRBJ2-3; 12 nucleotides line up with TRBD2. This CDR3 is 17 amino acids long. From germline, CDR1 is MDHEN and CDR2 SYDVKM. The J segment lost 0 bases and the V segment lost 10 bases, leaving 11 bases of the junction unmatched. CDR3 coding DNA: TGTGCCACCTACGGGACTAGCGGGCCGCCTAGCACAGATACGCAGTATTTT. This codes for CATYGTSGPPSTDTQYF.

This chain uses TRBV7-2 with TRBJ1-2; D might be TRBD1 (6 bases). The V gene's germline CDR1 is SGHTA and CDR2 FQGNSA. The length of the CDR3 is 14 residues. Trimming left V 6 bases short and J 6 bases short, with 17 bases between. CDR3 sequence: CASSSANRVNGYTF. For the CDR3, the DNA is TGTGCCAGCAGTTCAGCCAACAGGGTTAATGGCTACACCTTC.

The rearrangement joins TRBV3-1 to TRBJ2-7, with D uncertain. V lost 0 bases and J lost 6, with 15 bases in between. The germline CDR1 and CDR2 sequences are LGHDT and YNNKEL (reference sequence). CDR3 size: 15 residues. CDR3: CASSQDWAQNREQYF. In nucleotides, the CDR3 is TGTGCCAGCAGCCAAGATTGGGCCCAGAACCGCGAGCAGTACTTC.

The sample holds a few counts of this clonotype. The chain uses TRBV7-2 and TRBJ2-1; D gene ambiguous. CDR1 is SGHTA, CDR2 FQGNSA, per germline. The CDR3 covers 16 residues. Trimming pared 5 bases from V and 0 bases from J, leaving 14 bases between. CDR3 bases: TGTGCCAGCAGCCTCTACCCGGTAGACTCCTACAATGAGCAGTTCTTC. It yields the protein CASSLYPVDSYNEQFF.

The table lists this clonotype with a few counts. J is TRBJ2-6 and V is TRBV5-1; D is possibly TRBD2 (6 bases). The length of the CDR3 is 15 residues. Germline CDR1 reads SGHRS; CDR2 reads YFSETQ. The ends were cut back, 7 bases at V and 2 bases at J, with 13 bases in the middle. CDR3 nucleotide sequence: TGCGCCAGCCGGCAGGGAGGTACTGGGGCCAACGTCCTGACTTTC. Its translation: CASRQGGTGANVLTF.

This clonotype was detected a few times. The J gene is TRBJ2-7, the V gene TRBV7-9, with 7 nucleotides matching TRBD2. The CDR3 totals 16 residues. Trimming at V came to 1 base and at J to 2 bases, leaving 8 bases not matched to a gene. Germline V gene sequence: CDR1 SEHNR, CDR2 FQNEAQ (reference sequence). CDR3 DNA: TGTGCCAGCAGCTTAGTTTCGGGGGGTCGTACCTACGAGCAGTACTTC. Its translation is CASSLVSGGRTYEQYF.

This chain joins TRBV7-2 and TRBJ2-5, with 7 bases lining up with TRBD2. Losses at the gene ends were 4 bases for V and 8 bases for J; bases not matched to a gene: 10. Germline V gives CDR1 SGHTA, CDR2 FQGNSA. There are 14 residues in the CDR3. The CDR3 spells CASSSAGNSGTQYF. CDR3 nucleotides: TGTGCCAGCAGCTCAGCGGGGAACTCCGGTACCCAGTACTTC.

This clonotype was seen more than once but under ten times. The chain couples TRBV5-1 to TRBJ1-1, with TRBD1 matching over 7 bases. The CDR3 spans 17 residues. CDR1 and CDR2 from the germline V gene are SGHRS and YFSETQ. V lost 4 bases and J lost 4; bases outside the gene matches: 16. CDR3 sequence (DNA): TGCGCCAGCAGCGCCCGACAGGGAGGGGGCCAATTCACTGAAGCTTTCTTT. Translating gives CASSARQGGGQFTEAFF.

The J gene is TRBJ2-6, the V gene TRBV12-3 or TRBV12-4, with 7 positions matching TRBD1. With V trimmed by 6 bases and J by 2 bases, 4 bases remained unmatched. The CDR3 consists of 15 residues. The CDR3 loop reads CASSRQGTGANVLTF. CDR3 nucleotides: TGTGCCAGCAGCCGACAGGGAACTGGGGCCAACGTCCTGACTTTC.

This sequence joins TRBV6-6 and TRBJ1-2; maybe TRBD1 (6 bases). Trimming shortened V by 8 bases and J by 10 bases, and 17 bases separated the two germline ends. Germline V gene lookup returns CDR1 MNHNY and CDR2 SVGAGI (reference sequence). The CDR3 is 12 residues long. CDR3 in amino acids: CASSSDSLFYTF. DNA for the CDR3: TGTGCCAGCTCCTCGGACAGTCTGTTCTACACCTTC.

The rearrangement joins TRBV24-1 to TRBJ2-7; 12 bases match TRBD1. This CDR3 contains 15 residues. Losses at the gene ends were 5 bases for V and 6 bases for J; bases not matched to a gene: 7. Germline V gene data show CDR1 as KGHDR and CDR2 as SFDVKD. CDR3 sequence (DNA): TGTGCCACCAGTGGCCCGGGACAGGGGGCTGTCGAGCAGTACTTC. Translated: CATSGPGQGAVEQYF.

The chain combines TRBV28 with TRBJ2-7; 7 bases agree with TRBD1. The J call is uncertain, as TRBJ2-5 better fits the DNA end. This CDR3 contains 13 residues. Germline CDR1 MDHEN, CDR2 SYDVKM. In nucleotides, the CDR3 is TGTGCCGGCCGGGAACAGGGGTGGGAGACCCAGTACTTC. Protein sequence: CAGREQGWETQYF.

The chain employs TRBV7-3 and TRBJ2-5; D unresolved. The CDR3 extends over 16 amino acids. Germline lookup yields CDR1 SGHTA and CDR2 FQGTGA. With 5 bases removed from V and 1 base from J, the gap between germline ends came to 17 bases. CDR3 protein: CASSPGFLDPQETQYF. CDR3 in DNA: TGTGCCAGCAGCCCGGGCTTCTTGGACCCCCAAGAGACCCAGTACTTC.

To note about this clonotype: A clone one base away is much larger, so this may be a read error. The chain couples TRBV6-1 to TRBJ2-5; D is unresolved. This CDR3 comprises 14 residues. Germline-derived CDR1 and CDR2 are MNHNS and SASEGT. The V and J ends lost 5 bases and 1 base respectively, with 11 bases between them. CDR3 residues: CASSRARSQETQYF. The CDR3 region has the DNA TGTGCCAGCAGTCGGGCACGGAGCCAAGAGACCCAGTACTTC.

V gene TRBV24-1 combines with J gene TRBJ2-2; D possibly corresponds to TRBD1 (5 bases). The germline V and J ends were trimmed by 3 bases and 6 bases, with 7 bases remaining between them. CDR3 length: 13 residues. CDR1 and CDR2 from the germline V gene are KGHDR and SFDVKD. The CDR3 DNA sequence: TGTGCCACCAGTGATCAGGGTTCCGGGGAGCTGTTTTTT. As protein: CATSDQGSGELFF.

This clonotype was recorded a few times. The chain links TRBV4-2 to TRBJ2-4; TRBD2 matches 11 bases. The CDR3 is 18 amino acids. The V gene end was trimmed by 3 bases and the J gene end by 0 bases; junction bases not matched to a gene: 7. Germline V gives CDR1 LGHNA, CDR2 YNFKEQ. CDR3 loop: CASSQGLAENLAKNIQYF. As DNA, the CDR3 is TGTGCCAGCAGCCAGGGACTAGCGGAGAACTTAGCCAAAAACATTCAGTACTTC.

A few counts support this clonotype. CDR3 in amino acids: CSVGLTGDYQPQHF. CDR3 DNA: TGCAGCGTTGGACTGACAGGTGACTATCAGCCCCAGCATTTT. The chain is built from TRBV29-1 and TRBJ1-5; maybe TRBD1 (6 bases). Trimming left V 4 bases short and J 5 bases short, with 15 bases between. Germline CDR1 and CDR2: SQVTM and ANQGSEA. This CDR3 is 14 amino acids long. Full variable domain (remainder filled in from reference TRBV29-1 and TRBJ1-5): SAVISQKPSRDICQRGTSLTIQCQVDSQVTMMFWYRQQPGQSLTLIATANQGSEATYESGFVIDKFPISRPNLTFSTLTVSNMSPEDSSIYLCSVGLTGDYQPQHFGDGTRLSIL.

The rearrangement uses TRBV5-1 and TRBJ2-4; TRBD2 is a possible D gene (6 bases). This CDR3 contains 16 residues. V was clipped by 1 base and J by 1 base, with 12 bases between them. The germline CDR1 and CDR2 sequences are SGHRS and YFSETQ. This CDR3 reads CASSLLGGAAKNIQYF. DNA for the CDR3: TGCGCCAGCAGCTTGTTAGGAGGGGCCGCCAAAAACATTCAGTACTTC.

This clonotype showed up just once. The V and J genes are TRBV4-1 and TRBJ2-3; 13 nucleotides match TRBD2. This CDR3 comprises 17 residues. CDR1 and CDR2 from the germline V gene are MGHRA and YSYEKL. V shed 4 bases, J shed 2 bases, and the junction held 6 bases outside the gene matches. Here the CDR3 reads CASSPKGLAGLTDTQYF. CDR3 nucleotide sequence: TGCGCCAGCAGCCCTAAGGGACTAGCGGGACTCACAGATACGCAGTATTTT.

Regarding this clonotype: The conserved phenylalanine or tryptophan is not found at the CDR3 terminus, so this likely reflects a read error. The chain recombines TRBV10-3 with TRBJ2-4; 9 bases agree with TRBD2. The end of the DNA is better explained by TRBJ2-7, so the J call may be wrong. CDR1 and CDR2 (germline): ENHRY, SYGVKD. This CDR3 has 16 residues. The CDR3 region has the DNA TGTGCCATCAGTGGAGGGGGGACTAGCAAGGCCTACGAGCAGTACTGC. It encodes CAISGGGTSKAYEQYC.